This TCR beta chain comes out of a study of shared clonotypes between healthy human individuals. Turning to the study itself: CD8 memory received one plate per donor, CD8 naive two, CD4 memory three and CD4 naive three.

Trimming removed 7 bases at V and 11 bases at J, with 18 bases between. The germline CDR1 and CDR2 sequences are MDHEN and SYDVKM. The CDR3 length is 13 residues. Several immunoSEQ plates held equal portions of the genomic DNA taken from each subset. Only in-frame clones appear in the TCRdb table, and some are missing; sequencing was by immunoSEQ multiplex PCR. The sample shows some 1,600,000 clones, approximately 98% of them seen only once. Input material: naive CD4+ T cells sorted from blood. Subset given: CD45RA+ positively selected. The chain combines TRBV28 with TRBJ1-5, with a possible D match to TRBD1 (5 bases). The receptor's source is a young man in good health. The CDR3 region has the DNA TGTGCCAGCATCCCTGGAACGACCAGGGCCCAGCATTTT. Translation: CASIPGTTRAQHF.